This T cell receptor beta chain was sequenced in a study of human T cells and chemical hapten exposure. Overall study: Patients received weekly diphenylcyclopropenone doses to the scalp throughout the approximately 26-week study.

V gave up 3 bases and J gave up 1 base; unmatched junction bases: 5. CDR3 length: 16 amino acids. Germline CDR1 and CDR2: SGHTA and FQGNSA. TCRdb fed the RACE reads into MiXCR, producing one record per CDR3 protein. Of fewer than 70,000 distinct CDR3 sequences in the sample, approximately 11% are singletons; the top ten hold approximately 4.7%. This clonotype has at least ten counts. Time point defined: pre-sensitization, week 0. As for treatment: therapeutic diphenylcyclopropenone sensitization with weekly scalp DPC. The clonotype was recovered from a woman in her forties or fifties with alopecia areata. Some clones in this sample may be carry-over from other donors' samples. J is TRBJ2-2 and V is TRBV7-2, with TRBD2 matching 7 bases. The sequenced sample was whole blood, obtained in connection with sensitization to the hapten diphenylcyclopropenone (DPC). The CDR3 DNA follows: TGTGCCAGCAGCTTCGAAGGGACTATGAACACCGGGGAGCTGTTTTTT. As protein: CASSFEGTMNTGELFF.